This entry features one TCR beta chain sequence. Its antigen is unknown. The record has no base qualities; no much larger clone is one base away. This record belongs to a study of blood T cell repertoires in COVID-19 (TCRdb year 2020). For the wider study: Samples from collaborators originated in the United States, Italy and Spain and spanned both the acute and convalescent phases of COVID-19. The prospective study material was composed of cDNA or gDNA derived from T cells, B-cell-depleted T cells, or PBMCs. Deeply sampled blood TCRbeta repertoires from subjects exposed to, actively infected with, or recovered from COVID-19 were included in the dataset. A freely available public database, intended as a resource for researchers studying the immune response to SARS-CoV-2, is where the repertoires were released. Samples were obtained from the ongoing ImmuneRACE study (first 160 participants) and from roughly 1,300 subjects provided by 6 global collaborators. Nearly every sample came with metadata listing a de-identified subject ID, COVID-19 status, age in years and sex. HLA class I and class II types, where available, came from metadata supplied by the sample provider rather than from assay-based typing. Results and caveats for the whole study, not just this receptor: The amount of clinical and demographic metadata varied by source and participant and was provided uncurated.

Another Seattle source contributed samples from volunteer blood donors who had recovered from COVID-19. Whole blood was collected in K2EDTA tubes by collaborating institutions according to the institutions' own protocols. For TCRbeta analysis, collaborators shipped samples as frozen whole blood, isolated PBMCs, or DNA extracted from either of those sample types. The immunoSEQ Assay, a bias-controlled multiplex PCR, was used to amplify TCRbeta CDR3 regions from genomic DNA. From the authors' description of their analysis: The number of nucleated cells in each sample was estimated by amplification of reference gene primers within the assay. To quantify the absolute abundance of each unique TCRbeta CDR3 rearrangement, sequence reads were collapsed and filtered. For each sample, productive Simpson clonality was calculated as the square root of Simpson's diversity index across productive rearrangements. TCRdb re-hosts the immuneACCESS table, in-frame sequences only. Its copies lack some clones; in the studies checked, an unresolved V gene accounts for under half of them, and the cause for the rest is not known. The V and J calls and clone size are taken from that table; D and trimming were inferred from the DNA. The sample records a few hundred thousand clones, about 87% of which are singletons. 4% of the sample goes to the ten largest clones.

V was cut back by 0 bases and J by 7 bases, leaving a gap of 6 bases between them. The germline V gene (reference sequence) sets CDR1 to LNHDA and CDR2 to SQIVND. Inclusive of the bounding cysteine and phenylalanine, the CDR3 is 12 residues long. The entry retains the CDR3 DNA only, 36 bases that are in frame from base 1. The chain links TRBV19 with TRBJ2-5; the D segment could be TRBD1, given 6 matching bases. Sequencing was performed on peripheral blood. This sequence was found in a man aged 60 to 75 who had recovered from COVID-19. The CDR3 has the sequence CASSIDRGTQYF. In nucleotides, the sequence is TGTGCCAGTAGTATAGACAGGGGGACCCAGTACTTC.